Below are 13 T cell receptor beta chains sequenced from a single sample in a study of T cell responses to AZD1222 COVID-19 vaccine. TCRdb's copy holds only in-frame clones and misses some; the assay was immunoSEQ multiplex PCR. The table shows 120,000 or so clones, with 70% to 90% occurring only once. The material was peripheral blood, obtained on day 0 of AZD1222 vaccination. These receptors were collected from an adult in good health.

This clone appeared a single time. The V and J genes are TRBV6-5 and TRBJ1-3; TRBD1 is a possible D gene (6 bases). Trimming left V 2 bases short and J 0 bases short, with 11 bases between. CDR1 and CDR2 (germline): MNHEY, SVGAGI. CDR3 length: 16 amino acids. The CDR3: CASSYTKGDSGNTIYF. As DNA, the CDR3 is TGTGCCAGCAGTTACACCAAGGGGGACTCTGGAAACACCATATATTTT.

V usage is TRBV20-1 and J usage is TRBJ2-7; D is unresolved. This CDR3 has 11 amino acids. V gave up 6 bases and J gave up 0 bases, with 6 bases separating them. Germline V CDR1 and CDR2: DFQATT, SNEGSKA (reference sequence). The CDR3 coding sequence is TGCAGTGCCCGGACCTCCTACGAGCAGTACTTC. This gives the protein CSARTSYEQYF.

V and J are TRBV28 and TRBJ1-1, with D possibly matching TRBD1 (5 bases). CDR3 size: 17 residues. Trimming removed 8 bases from V and 0 bases from J, with 22 bases in between. Germline V lookup: CDR1 MDHEN, CDR2 SYDVKM. CDR3 residues: CASDRPMEGPLNTEAFF. The CDR3 nucleotides read TGTGCCAGCGATAGGCCAATGGAGGGGCCCTTGAACACTGAAGCTTTCTTT.

This clone was seen a single time. The chain combines TRBV12-3 or TRBV12-4 with TRBJ1-1; D might be TRBD1 (6 bases). Trimming left V 5 bases short and J 8 bases short, with 12 bases between. This CDR3 region has 12 residues. CDR3: CASSLTGGEAFF. CDR3 sequence (DNA): TGTGCCAGCAGTCTGACAGGAGGGGAAGCTTTCTTT.

The chain uses TRBV19 and TRBJ1-5; 9 bases are shared with TRBD1. The CDR3 has 16 residues. After removal of 7 bases from V and 0 bases from J, the junction contained 7 bases not matched to a gene. CDR1 is LNHDA, CDR2 SQIVND, per germline (reference sequence). CDR3: CASTVDRGYSNQPQHF. The CDR3 region has the DNA TGTGCCAGTACCGTCGACAGGGGGTATAGCAATCAGCCCCAGCATTTT.

This clone was detected only a few times. J is TRBJ2-6 and V is TRBV28; 8 bases match TRBD1. Germline CDR1 MDHEN, CDR2 SYDVKM. The CDR3 is made up of 19 amino acids. V lost 3 bases and J lost 5; bases outside the gene matches: 15. The CDR3 sequence is CASSFLPGGQGTWANVLTF. CDR3 in DNA: TGTGCCAGCAGTTTCCTCCCCGGTGGACAGGGCACTTGGGCCAACGTCCTGACTTTC. The variable domain in full, completed from reference TRBV28 and TRBJ2-6, reads DVKVTQSSRYLVKRTGEKVFLECVQDMDHENMFWYRQDPGLGLRLIYFSYDVKMKEKGDIPEGYSVSREKKERFSLILESASTNQTSMYLCASSFLPGGQGTWANVLTFGAGSRLTVL.

This clone was counted once. The chain employs TRBV4-1 and TRBJ2-7; tentatively, D is TRBD1 or TRBD2 (5 bases each). V lost 4 bases to trimming and J lost 2 bases, with 15 bases between them. The V gene's germline CDR1 is MGHRA and CDR2 YSYEKL. The CDR3 runs 15 residues. CDR3 amino acids: CASSPGADYTYEQYF. The CDR3 DNA reads TGCGCCAGCAGCCCCGGGGCCGACTACACCTACGAGCAGTACTTC.

The chain employs TRBV6-5 and TRBJ1-5; TRBD1 might be the D (6 bases). CDR3 length: 15 amino acids. V was clipped by 6 bases and J by 3 bases, with 15 bases between them. The germline gives CDR1 MNHEY, CDR2 SVGAGI. CDR3 protein: CASRKHRDNNQPQHF. CDR3 DNA sequence: TGTGCCAGCAGGAAACACCGGGACAACAATCAGCCCCAGCATTTT.

The chain couples TRBV12-3 or TRBV12-4 to TRBJ1-6; no clear D gene. V gave up 3 bases and J gave up 9 bases, with 6 bases separating them. There are 12 residues in the CDR3. The CDR3 sequence is CASSLGISPLHF. Here the CDR3 DNA reads TGTGCCAGCAGTTTGGGTATTTCACCCCTCCACTTT.

The chain is built from TRBV3-1 (or the pseudogene TRBV3-2) and TRBJ1-5; TRBD1 matches at 8 bases. V shed 0 bases, J shed 3 bases, and the junction held 7 bases outside the gene matches. This CDR3 has 17 amino acids. Germline values: CDR1 LGHDT, CDR2 YNNKEL (reference sequence). CDR3 sequence (DNA): TGTGCCAGCAGCCAAGACCCAGACAGGGGAATCAATCAGCCCCAGCATTTT. Protein product: CASSQDPDRGINQPQHF.

This CDR3 reads CASSFRGTRNTIYF. In DNA, the CDR3 is TGTGCCAGCAGCTTTAGGGGGACCCGAAACACCATATATTTT. The chain has TRBV7-2 and TRBJ1-3, with D possibly matching TRBD1 (6 bases). The length of the CDR3 is 14 residues. V was trimmed by 3 bases and J by 5 bases, leaving 11 bases between them. CDR1 and CDR2 (germline): SGHTA, FQGNSA.

The chain is built from TRBV9 and TRBJ2-7, with TRBD1 matching 12 bases. The CDR3 has 15 residues. V shed 3 bases and J 0 bases; nucleotides not matched to a gene: 1. Germline loops: CDR1 SGDLS, CDR2 YYNGEE. The CDR3 nucleotides are TGTGCCAGCAGCGCGGGACAGGGGGCCTCCTACGAGCAGTACTTC. Encoded protein: CASSAGQGASYEQYF.

This sequence joins TRBV5-6 and TRBJ1-1, with TRBD1 as a possible D gene (5 bases). The germline gives CDR1 SGHDT, CDR2 YYEEEE. There are 15 residues in the CDR3. The ends were cut back, 4 bases at V and 0 bases at J, with 13 bases in the middle. The CDR3: CASSGAGTMNTEAFF. The CDR3 DNA follows: TGTGCCAGCAGCGGGGCAGGGACGATGAACACTGAAGCTTTCTTT.